This TCR beta chain was sequenced in a study of cytotoxic CD8 clonotypes in ibrutinib-treated CLL. Study-level information: After a median of around 70 months, roughly 15 patients stayed remitted and approximately 12 progressed; responses had been partial in approximately 24 and complete in 2. Sample averages reached 250,000 or so productive templates and 94,082 productive rearrangements. Study-wide results and limits: Treatment left the uncommon public clonotypes either contracted or stable in frequency.

In the case of this clone: Its specificity is unknown.

With 10 bases removed from V and 7 bases from J, the gap between germline ends came to 11 bases. CDR1 MDHEN and CDR2 SYDVKM come from the germline V gene. The CDR3 has 12 amino acids. Profiled with immunoSEQ multiplex PCR; TCRdb holds only in-frame clones, not every one. Among about 25,000 clones, approximately 85% were seen once, and the ten largest hold approximately 8.1%. Cryopreserved PBMCs yielded approximately 1.9 micrograms of genomic DNA for TCR beta libraries. This chain links TRBV28 with TRBJ1-6, with unresolved D. This TCR was sampled from a human donor with chronic lymphocytic leukemia. Sequencing used PBMCs, obtained after 24 months of ibrutinib treatment. CDR3: CATQSGNSPLHF. The CDR3 DNA follows: TGTGCCACACAGAGTGGGAATTCACCCCTCCACTTT.